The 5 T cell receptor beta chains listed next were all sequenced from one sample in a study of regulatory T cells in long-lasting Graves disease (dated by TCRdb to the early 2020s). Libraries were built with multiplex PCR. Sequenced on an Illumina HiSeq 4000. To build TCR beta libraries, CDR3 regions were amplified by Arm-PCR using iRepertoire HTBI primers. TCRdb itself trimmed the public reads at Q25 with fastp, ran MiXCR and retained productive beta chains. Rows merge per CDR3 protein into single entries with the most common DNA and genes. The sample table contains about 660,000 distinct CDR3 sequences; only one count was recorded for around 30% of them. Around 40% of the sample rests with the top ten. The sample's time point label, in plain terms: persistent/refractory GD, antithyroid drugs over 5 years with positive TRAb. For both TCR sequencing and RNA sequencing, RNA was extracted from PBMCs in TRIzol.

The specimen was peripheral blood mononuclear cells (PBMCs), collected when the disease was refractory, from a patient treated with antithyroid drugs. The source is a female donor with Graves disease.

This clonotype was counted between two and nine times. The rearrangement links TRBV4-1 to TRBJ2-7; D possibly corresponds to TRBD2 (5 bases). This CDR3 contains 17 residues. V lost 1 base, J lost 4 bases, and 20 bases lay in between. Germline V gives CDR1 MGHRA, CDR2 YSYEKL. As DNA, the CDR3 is TGCGCCAGCAGCCAAGTCCGCCTCGGTCGGGGATCGTACGAGCAGTACTTC. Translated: CASSQVRLGRGSYEQYF.

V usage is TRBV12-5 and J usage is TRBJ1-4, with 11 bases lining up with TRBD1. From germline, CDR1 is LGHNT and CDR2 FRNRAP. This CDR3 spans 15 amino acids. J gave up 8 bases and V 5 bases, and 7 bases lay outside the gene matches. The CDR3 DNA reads TGTGCTAGTGGTCCGGGACAGGGGGGGGGCGAAAAACTGTTTTTT. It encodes CASGPGQGGGEKLFF.

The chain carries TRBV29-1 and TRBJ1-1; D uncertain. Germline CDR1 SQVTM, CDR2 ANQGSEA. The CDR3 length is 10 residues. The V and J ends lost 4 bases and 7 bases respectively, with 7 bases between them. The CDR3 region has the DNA TGCAGCGTTGTCAGCGGTGAAGCTTTCTTT. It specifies CSVVSGEAFF.

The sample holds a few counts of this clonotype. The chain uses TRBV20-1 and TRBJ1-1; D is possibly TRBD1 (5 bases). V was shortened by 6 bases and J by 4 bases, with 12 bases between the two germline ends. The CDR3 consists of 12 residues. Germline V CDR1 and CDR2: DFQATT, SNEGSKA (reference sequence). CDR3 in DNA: TGCAGTGCCACAACCGGGGGCACTGAAGCTTTCTTT. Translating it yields CSATTGGTEAFF.

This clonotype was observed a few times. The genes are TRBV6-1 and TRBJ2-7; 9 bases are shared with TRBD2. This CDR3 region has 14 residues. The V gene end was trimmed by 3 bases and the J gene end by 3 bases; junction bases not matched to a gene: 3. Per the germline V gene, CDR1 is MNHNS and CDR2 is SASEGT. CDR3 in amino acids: CASSEIAGDYEQYF. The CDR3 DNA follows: TGTGCCAGCAGTGAGATAGCGGGGGACTACGAGCAGTACTTC.